This entry is about one T cell receptor beta chain. The target antigen is unknown. The data were taken from a study of follicular helper T cells after annual influenza vaccination. Points from the study as a whole: Recurrent ICOS+CD38+ cTfh clonotypes included tetramer and AIM influenza-specific ones. Plasmablast frequency change correlated with clonality change in ICOS+CD38+ cTfh. Only about 9-20% of analyzed cells yielded productive TCRB sequences.

The table came from immunoSEQ multiplex PCR; TCRdb's copy has only in-frame clones and leaves some out. Of fewer than 15,000 clones detected, just under 80% appear once; the ten largest clones hold roughly 0.44%. The time point here: 2015-2016 season, pre-vaccination. No donor had influenza vaccine in the prior 6 months; all lived in the community. This CDR3 spans 14 amino acids. Looked up from germline, CDR1 is MNHEY and CDR2 is SVGAGI. V lost 1 base to trimming and J lost 9 bases, with 13 bases between them. This chain joins TRBV6-5 and TRBJ2-1, with a possible D match to TRBD1 (6 bases). This TCR came from an adult who received the influenza vaccine. The source material was CXCR5- memory CD4+ T cells sorted from blood, sampled on the day of influenza vaccination. Written as DNA, the CDR3 is TGTGCCAGCAGTTACTTGGGGGCCTCGAGTGAGCAGTTCTTC. Amino acid sequence: CASSYLGASSEQFF.